This record concerns one T cell receptor beta chain sequence. Documented time point: persistent/refractory GD, antithyroid drugs over 5 years with positive TRAb. The TCR library was made from RNA that had been extracted from PBMCs in TRIzol. This record comes from a study of regulatory T cells in long-lasting Graves disease. Both iRepertoire HTBI primers and Arm-PCR of CDR3 regions were used to build the TCR beta libraries. TCRdb reprocessed the multiplex PCR reads via MiXCR and lists one record per CDR3 protein. The table lists a few hundred thousand distinct CDR3 sequences, around 20% of them singletons. V gave up 6 bases and J gave up 6 bases, with 14 bases separating them. CDR3 length: 12 residues. Germline CDR1 is SQVTM and CDR2 is ANQGSEA.

V and J are TRBV29-1 and TRBJ1-2; possibly TRBD1 for D (5 bases). The receptor was derived from a female donor with Graves disease. Sequenced material: peripheral blood mononuclear cells (PBMCs), taken when the disease was refractory, from a patient treated with antithyroid drugs. The CDR3 loop reads CSVWAGQHGYTF. CDR3 DNA: TGCAGCGTATGGGCGGGGCAACATGGCTACACCTTC. Together with reference TRBV29-1 and TRBJ1-2, the CDR3 gives the full variable domain: SAVISQKPSRDICQRGTSLTIQCQVDSQVTMMFWYRQQPGQSLTLIATANQGSEATYESGFVIDKFPISRPNLTFSTLTVSNMSPEDSSIYLCSVWAGQHGYTFGSGTRLTVV.